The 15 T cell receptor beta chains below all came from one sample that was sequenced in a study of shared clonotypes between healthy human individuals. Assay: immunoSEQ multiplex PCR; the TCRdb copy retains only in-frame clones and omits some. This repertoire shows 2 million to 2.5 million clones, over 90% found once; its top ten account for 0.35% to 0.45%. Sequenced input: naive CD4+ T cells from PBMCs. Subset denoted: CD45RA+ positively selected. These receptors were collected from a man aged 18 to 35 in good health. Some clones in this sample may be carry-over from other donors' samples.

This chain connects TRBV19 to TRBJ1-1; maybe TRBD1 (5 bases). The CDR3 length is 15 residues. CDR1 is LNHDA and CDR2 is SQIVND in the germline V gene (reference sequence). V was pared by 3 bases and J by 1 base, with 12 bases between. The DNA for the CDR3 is TGTGCCAGTAGTATTACAGGTAGATCGAACACTGAAGCTTTCTTT. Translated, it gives CASSITGRSNTEAFF.

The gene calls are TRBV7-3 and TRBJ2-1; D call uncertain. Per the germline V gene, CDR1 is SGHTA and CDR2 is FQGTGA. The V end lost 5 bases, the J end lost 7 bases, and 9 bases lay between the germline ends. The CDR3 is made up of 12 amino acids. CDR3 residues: CASSHNGNEQFF. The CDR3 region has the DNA TGTGCCAGCAGCCATAATGGGAATGAGCAGTTCTTC.

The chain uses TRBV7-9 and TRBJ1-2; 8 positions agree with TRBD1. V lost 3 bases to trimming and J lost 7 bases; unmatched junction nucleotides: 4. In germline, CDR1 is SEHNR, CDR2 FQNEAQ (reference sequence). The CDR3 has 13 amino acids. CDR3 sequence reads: CASSFSGGLGYTF. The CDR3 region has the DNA TGTGCCAGCAGCTTCTCAGGGGGCCTTGGCTACACCTTC.

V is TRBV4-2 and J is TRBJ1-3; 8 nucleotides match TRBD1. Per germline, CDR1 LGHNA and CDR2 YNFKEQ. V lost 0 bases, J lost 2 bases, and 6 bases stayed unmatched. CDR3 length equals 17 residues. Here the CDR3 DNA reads TGTGCCAGCAGCCAAGATTTTCAGACAGGGGCTGGAAACACCATATATTTT. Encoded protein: CASSQDFQTGAGNTIYF.

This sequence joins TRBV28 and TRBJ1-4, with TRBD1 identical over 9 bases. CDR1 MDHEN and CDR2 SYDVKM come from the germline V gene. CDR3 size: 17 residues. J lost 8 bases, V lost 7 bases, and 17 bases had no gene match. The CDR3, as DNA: TGTGCCAGCACCCAGGGACAGGGCCGGGTGGGAGGCGAAAAACTGTTTTTT. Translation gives CASTQGQGRVGGEKLFF.

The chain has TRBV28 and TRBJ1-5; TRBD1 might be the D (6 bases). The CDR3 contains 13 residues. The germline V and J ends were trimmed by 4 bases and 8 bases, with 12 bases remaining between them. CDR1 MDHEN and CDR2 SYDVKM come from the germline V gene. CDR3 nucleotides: TGTGCCAGCAGTTCACAGGGAAGAGAGCCCCAGCATTTT. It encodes CASSSQGREPQHF. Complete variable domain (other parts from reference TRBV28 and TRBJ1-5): DVKVTQSSRYLVKRTGEKVFLECVQDMDHENMFWYRQDPGLGLRLIYFSYDVKMKEKGDIPEGYSVSREKKERFSLILESASTNQTSMYLCASSSQGREPQHFGDGTRLSIL.

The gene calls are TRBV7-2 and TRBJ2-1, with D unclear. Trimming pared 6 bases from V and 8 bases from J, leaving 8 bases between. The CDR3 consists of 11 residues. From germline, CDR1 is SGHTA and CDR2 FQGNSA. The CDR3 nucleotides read TGTGCCAGCAGTTTTAGTCATGAGCAGTTCTTC. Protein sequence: CASSFSHEQFF.

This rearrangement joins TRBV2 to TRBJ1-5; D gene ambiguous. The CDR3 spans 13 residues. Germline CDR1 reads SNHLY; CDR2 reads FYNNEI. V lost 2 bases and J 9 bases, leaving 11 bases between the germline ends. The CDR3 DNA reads TGTGCCAGCAGTGAAAACCCCCTCACGCCCCAGCATTTT. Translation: CASSENPLTPQHF. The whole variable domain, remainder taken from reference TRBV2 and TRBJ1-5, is EPEVTQTPSHQVTQMGQEVILRCVPISNHLYFYWYRQILGQKVEFLVSFYNNEISEKSEIFDDQFSVERPDGSNFTLKIRSTKLEDSAMYFCASSENPLTPQHFGDGTRLSIL.

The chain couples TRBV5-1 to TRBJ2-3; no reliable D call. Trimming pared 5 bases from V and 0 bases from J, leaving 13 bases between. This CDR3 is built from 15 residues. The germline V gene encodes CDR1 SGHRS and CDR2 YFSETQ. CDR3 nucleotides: TGCGCCAGCAGTTCGAGCCCTTCTAGCACAGATACGCAGTATTTT. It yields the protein CASSSSPSSTDTQYF.

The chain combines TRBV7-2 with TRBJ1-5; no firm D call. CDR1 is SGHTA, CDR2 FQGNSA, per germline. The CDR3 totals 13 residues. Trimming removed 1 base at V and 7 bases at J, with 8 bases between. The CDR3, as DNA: TGTGCCAGCAGCTTAGTTTCTGACCAGCCCCAGCATTTT. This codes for CASSLVSDQPQHF.

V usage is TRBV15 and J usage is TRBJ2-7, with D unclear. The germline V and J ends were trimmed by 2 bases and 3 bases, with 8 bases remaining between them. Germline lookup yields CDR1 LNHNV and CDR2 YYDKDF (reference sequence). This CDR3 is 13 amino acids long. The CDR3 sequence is CATSRSSFYEQYF. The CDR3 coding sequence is TGTGCCACCAGCAGATCCTCGTTCTACGAGCAGTACTTC. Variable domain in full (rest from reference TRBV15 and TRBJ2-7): DAMVIQNPRYQVTQFGKPVTLSCSQTLNHNVMYWYQQKSSQAPKLLFHYYDKDFNNEADTPDNFQSRRPNTSFCFLDIRSPGLGDTAMYLCATSRSSFYEQYFGPGTRLTVT.

The CDR3 loop is CASKLADLAKNIQYF. CDR3 DNA: TGTGCCAGCAAACTAGCGGATCTAGCCAAAAACATTCAGTACTTC. The chain uses TRBV2 and TRBJ2-4, with 8 nucleotides matching TRBD2. The CDR3 extends over 15 amino acids. Trimming removed 7 bases from V and 0 bases from J; junction bases left unmatched: 5. In germline, CDR1 is SNHLY, CDR2 FYNNEI.

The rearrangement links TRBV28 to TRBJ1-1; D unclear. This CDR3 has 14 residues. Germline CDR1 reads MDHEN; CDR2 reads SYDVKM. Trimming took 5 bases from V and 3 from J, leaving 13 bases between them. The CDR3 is CASSPRSLDTEAFF. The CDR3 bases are TGTGCCAGCAGTCCGCGGTCCCTGGACACTGAAGCTTTCTTT.

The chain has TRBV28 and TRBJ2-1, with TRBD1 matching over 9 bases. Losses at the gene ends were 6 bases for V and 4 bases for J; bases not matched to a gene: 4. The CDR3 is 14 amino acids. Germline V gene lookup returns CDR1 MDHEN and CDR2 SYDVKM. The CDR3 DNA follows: TGTGCCAGCAGAACCGACAGGGGGTACAATGAGCAGTTCTTC. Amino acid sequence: CASRTDRGYNEQFF.

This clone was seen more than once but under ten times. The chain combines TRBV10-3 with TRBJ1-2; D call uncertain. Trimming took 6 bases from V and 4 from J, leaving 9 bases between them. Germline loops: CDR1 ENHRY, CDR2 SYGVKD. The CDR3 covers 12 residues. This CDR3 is CAISLDGYGYTF. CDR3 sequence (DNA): TGTGCCATCAGCTTGGACGGCTATGGCTACACCTTC.